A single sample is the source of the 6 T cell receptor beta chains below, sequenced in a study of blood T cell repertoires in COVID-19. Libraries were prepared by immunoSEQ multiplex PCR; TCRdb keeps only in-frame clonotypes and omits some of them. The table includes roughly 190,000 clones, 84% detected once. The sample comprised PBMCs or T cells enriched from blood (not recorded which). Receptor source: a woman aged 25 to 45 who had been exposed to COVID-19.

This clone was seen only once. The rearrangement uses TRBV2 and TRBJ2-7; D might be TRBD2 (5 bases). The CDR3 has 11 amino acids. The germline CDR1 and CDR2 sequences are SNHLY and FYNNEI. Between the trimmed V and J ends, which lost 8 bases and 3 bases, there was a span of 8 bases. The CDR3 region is CASSSNYEQYF. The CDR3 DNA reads TGTGCCAGCTCTAGCAACTACGAGCAGTACTTC.

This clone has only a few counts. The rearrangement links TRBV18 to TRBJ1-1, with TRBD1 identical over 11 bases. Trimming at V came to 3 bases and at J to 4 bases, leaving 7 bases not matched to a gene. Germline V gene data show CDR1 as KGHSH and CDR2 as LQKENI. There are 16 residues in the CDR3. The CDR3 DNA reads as TGTGCCAGCTCACCTTTCGCCGGGACAGGGGGCACTGAAGCTTTCTTT. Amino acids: CASSPFAGTGGTEAFF.

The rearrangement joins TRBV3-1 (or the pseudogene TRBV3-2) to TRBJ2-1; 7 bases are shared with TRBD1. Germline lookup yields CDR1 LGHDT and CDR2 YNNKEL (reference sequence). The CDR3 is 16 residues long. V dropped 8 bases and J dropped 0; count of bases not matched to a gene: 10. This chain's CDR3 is CASGPMDRISYNEQFF. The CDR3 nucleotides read TGTGCCAGCGGACCCATGGACAGGATCTCCTACAATGAGCAGTTCTTC.

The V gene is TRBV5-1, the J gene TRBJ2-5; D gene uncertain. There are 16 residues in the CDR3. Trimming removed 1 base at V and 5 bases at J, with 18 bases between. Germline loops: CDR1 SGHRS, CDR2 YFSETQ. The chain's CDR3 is CASSLRPGYSDETQYF. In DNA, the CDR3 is TGCGCCAGCAGCTTGCGGCCAGGTTATAGTGACGAGACCCAGTACTTC.

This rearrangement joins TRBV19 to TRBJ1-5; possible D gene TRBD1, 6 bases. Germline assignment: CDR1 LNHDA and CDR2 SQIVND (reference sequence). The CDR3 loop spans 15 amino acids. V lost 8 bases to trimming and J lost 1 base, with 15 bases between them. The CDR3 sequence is CASSDSGASNQPQHF. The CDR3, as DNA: TGTGCCAGTTCGGACTCAGGGGCAAGCAATCAGCCCCAGCATTTT.

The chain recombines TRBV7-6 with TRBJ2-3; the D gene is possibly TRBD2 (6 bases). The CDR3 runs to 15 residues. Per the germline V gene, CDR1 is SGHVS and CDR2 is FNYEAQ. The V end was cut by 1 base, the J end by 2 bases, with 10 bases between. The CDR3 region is CASSLGGGDTDTQYF. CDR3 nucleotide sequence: TGTGCCAGCAGCTTAGGAGGCGGGGACACAGATACGCAGTATTTT.